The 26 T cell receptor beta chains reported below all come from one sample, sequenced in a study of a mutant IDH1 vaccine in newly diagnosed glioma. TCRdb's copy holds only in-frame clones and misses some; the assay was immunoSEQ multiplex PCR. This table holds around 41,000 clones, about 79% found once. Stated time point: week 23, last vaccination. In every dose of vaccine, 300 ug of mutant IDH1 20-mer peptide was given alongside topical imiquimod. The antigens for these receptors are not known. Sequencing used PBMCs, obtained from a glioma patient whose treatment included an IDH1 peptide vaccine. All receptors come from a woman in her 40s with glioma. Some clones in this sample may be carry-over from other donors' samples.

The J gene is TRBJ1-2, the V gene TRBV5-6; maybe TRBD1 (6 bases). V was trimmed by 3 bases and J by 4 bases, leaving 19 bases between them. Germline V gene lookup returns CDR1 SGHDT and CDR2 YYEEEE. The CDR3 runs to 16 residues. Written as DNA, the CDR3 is TGTGCCAGCAGCTATTCCACCGGGACACCTTTCTATGGCTACACCTTC. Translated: CASSYSTGTPFYGYTF.

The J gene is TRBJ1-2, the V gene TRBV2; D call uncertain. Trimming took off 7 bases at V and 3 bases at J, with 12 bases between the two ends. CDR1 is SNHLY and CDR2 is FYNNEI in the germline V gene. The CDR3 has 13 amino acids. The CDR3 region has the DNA TGTGCCAGCAATCAGGACGGGGACTATGGCTACACCTTC. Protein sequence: CASNQDGDYGYTF.

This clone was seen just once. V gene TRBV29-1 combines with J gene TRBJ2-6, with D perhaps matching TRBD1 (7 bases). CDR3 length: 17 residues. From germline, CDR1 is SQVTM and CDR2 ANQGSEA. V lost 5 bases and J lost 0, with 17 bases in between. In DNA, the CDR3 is TGCAGCGTTCCCGGGGGACAGATTTTCTCTGGGGCCAACGTCCTGACTTTC. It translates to CSVPGGQIFSGANVLTF.

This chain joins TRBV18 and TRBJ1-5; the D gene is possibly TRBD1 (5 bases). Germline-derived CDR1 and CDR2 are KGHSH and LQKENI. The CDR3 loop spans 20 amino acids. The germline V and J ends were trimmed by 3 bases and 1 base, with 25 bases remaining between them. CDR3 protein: CASSPLEGRAGAWSNQPQHF. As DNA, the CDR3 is TGTGCCAGCTCACCCCTCGAGGGCAGGGCCGGTGCCTGGAGCAATCAGCCCCAGCATTTT.

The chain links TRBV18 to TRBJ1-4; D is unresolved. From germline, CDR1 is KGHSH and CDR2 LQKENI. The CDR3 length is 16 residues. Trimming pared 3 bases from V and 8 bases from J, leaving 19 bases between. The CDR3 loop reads CASSPSGRQAGEKLFF. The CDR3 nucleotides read TGTGCCAGCTCACCTTCCGGGAGGCAGGCAGGCGAAAAACTGTTTTTT. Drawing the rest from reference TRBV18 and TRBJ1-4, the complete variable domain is NAGVMQNPRHLVRRRGQEARLRCSPMKGHSHVYWYRQLPEEGLKFMVYLQKENIIDESGMPKERFSAEFPKEGPSILRIQQVVRGDSAAYFCASSPSGRQAGEKLFFGSGTQLSVL.

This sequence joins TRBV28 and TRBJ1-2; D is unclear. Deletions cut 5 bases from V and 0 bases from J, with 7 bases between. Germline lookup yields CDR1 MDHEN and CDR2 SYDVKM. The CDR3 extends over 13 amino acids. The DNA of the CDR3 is TGTGCCAGCAGTAGGAACCCTAACTATGGCTACACCTTC. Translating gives CASSRNPNYGYTF.

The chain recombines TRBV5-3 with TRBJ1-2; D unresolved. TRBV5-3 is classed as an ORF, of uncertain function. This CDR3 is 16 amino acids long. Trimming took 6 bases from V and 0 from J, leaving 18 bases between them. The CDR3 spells CARTHRARRTNYGYTF. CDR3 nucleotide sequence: TGTGCCAGAACCCATCGGGCACGACGGACTAACTATGGCTACACCTTC.

The CDR3 sequence is CASSPGGGLINEQFF. CDR3 DNA: TGTGCCAGCAGCCCTGGGGGCGGGCTTATCAATGAGCAGTTCTTC. The J gene is TRBJ2-1, the V gene TRBV7-9, with D perhaps TRBD1 (6 bases). V dropped 5 bases and J dropped 6 bases, with 17 bases sitting between them. CDR1 and CDR2 from the germline V gene are SEHNR and FQNEAQ (reference sequence). CDR3 length equals 15 residues.

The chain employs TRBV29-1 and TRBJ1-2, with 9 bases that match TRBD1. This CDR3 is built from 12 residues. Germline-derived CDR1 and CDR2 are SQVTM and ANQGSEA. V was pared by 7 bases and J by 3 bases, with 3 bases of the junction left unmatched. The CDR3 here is CSARTGDYGYTF. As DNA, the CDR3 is TGCAGCGCTCGGACAGGGGACTATGGCTACACCTTC.

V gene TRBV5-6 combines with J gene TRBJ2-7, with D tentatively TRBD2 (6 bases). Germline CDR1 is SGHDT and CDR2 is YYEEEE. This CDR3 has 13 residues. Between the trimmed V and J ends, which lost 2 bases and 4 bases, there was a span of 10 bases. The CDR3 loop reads CASSFRERYEQYF. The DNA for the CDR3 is TGTGCCAGCAGCTTTCGGGAGAGATACGAGCAGTACTTC.

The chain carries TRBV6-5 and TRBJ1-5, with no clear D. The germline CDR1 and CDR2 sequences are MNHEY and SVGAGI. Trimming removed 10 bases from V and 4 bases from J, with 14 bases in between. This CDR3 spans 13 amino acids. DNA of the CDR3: TGTGCCACCCGCCGGGCCACGAATCAGCCCCAGCATTTT. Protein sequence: CATRRATNQPQHF.

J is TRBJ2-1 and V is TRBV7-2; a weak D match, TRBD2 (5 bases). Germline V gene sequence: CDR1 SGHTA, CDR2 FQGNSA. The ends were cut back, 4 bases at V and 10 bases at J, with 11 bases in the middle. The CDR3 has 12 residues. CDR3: CASSSFGGEQFF. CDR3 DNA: TGTGCCAGCAGCTCCTTCGGCGGGGAGCAGTTCTTC.

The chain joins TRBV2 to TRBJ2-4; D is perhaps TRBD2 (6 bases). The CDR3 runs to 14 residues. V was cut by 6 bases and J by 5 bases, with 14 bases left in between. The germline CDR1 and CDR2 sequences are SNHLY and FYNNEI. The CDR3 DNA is TGTGCCAGCAGGGGGTGGGACTCCCAAAACATTCAGTACTTC. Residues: CASRGWDSQNIQYF.

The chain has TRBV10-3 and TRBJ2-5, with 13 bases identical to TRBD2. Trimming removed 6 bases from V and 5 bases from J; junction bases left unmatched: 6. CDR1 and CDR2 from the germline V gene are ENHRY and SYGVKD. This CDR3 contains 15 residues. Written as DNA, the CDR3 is TGTGCCATCAGAAGTGGGACTAGCGGGGTGGAGACCCAGTACTTC. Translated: CAIRSGTSGVETQYF.

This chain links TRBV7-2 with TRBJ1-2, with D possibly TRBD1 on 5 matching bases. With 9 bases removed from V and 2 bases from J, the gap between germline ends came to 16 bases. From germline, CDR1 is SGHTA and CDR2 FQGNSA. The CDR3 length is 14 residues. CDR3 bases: TGTGCCAGTGTGGGGGGGTCCTTAAACTATGGCTACACCTTC. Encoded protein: CASVGGSLNYGYTF.

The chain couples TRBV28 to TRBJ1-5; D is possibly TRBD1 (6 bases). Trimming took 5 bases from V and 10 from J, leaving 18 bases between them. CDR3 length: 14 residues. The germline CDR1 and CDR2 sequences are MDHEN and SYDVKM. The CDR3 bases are TGTGCCAGCAGTGCCCAGGGGACCGGATACCCCCAGCATTTT. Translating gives CASSAQGTGYPQHF.

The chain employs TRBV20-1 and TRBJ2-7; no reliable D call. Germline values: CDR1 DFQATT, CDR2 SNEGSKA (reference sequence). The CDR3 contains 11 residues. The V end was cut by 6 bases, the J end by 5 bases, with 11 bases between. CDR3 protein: CSAVGEDEQYF. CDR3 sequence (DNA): TGCAGTGCCGTGGGTGAGGACGAGCAGTACTTC.

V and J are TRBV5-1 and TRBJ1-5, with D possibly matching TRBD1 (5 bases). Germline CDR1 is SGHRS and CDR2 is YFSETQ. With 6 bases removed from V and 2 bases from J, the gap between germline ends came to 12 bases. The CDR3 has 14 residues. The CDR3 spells CASKPGQGNQPQHF. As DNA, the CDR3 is TGCGCCAGCAAACCGGGGCAGGGCAATCAGCCCCAGCATTTT.

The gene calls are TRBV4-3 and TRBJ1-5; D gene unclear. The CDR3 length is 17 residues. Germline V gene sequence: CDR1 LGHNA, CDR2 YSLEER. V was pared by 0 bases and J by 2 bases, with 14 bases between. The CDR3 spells CASSQDHPPDGNQPQHF. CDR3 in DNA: TGCGCCAGCAGCCAAGATCATCCGCCGGATGGCAATCAGCCCCAGCATTTT.

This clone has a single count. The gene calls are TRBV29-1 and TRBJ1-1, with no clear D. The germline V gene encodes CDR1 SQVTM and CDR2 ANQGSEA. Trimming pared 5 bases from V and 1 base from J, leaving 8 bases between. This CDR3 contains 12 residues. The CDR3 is CSVRHRNTEAFF. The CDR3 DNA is TGCAGCGTTAGGCATCGGAACACTGAAGCTTTCTTT.

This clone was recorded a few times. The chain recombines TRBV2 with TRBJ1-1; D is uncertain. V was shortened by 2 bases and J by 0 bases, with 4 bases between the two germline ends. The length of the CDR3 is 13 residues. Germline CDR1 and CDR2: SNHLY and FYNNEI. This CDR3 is CASSELMNTEAFF. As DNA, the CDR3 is TGTGCCAGCAGTGAATTGATGAACACTGAAGCTTTCTTT.

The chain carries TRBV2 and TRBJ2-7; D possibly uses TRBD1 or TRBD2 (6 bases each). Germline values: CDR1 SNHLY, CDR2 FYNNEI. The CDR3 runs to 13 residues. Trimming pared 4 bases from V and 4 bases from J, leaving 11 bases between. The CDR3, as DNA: TGTGCCAGCAGTGTGGGGGGCGCGTACGAGCAGTACTTC. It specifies CASSVGGAYEQYF.

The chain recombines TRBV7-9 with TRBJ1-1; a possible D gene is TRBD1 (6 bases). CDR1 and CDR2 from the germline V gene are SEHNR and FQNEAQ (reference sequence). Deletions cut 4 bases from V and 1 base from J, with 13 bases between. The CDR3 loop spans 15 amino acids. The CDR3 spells CASSSKTGGNTEAFF. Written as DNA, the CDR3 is TGTGCCAGCAGCTCCAAGACAGGAGGGAACACTGAAGCTTTCTTT.

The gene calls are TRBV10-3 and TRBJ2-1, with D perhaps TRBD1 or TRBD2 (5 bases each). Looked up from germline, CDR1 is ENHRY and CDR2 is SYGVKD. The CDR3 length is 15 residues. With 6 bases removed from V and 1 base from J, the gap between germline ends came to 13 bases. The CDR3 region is CAISVRDGSYNEQFF. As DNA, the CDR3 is TGTGCCATCAGCGTCCGGGACGGTTCCTACAATGAGCAGTTCTTC.

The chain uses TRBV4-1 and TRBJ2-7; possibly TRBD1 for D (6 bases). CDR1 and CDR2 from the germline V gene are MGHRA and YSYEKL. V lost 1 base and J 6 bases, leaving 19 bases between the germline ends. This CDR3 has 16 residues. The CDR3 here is CASSQVPFPGVSEQYF. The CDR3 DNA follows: TGCGCCAGCAGCCAAGTCCCGTTCCCAGGGGTGAGCGAGCAGTACTTC.

CDR3 bases: TGTGCCAGTAGCGACACAGGGGCCAACTCTGGAAACACCATATATTTT. Translating it yields CASSDTGANSGNTIYF. The rearrangement links TRBV19 to TRBJ1-3; 7 bases fit TRBD1. From germline, CDR1 is LNHDA and CDR2 SQIVND (reference sequence). V lost 6 bases and J lost 0; bases outside the gene matches: 8. The CDR3 has 16 amino acids. Full variable domain (outside the CDR3, taken from reference TRBV19 and TRBJ1-3): DGGITQSPKYLFRKEGQNVTLSCEQNLNHDAMYWYRQDPGQGLRLIYYSQIVNDFQKGDIAEGYSVSREKKESFPLTVTSAQKNPTAFYLCASSDTGANSGNTIYFGEGSWLTVV.